The sequence of this TCR beta chain was determined in a study of post-analysis software for immune sequencing data. Study-wide points: TRBV segments more frequent in patients than in controls numbered five and included TRBV5-6, TRBV5-1 and TRBV20-1. Those with multiple sclerosis, the patient group, showed significantly lower normalized Chao1 diversity than controls.

Per germline, CDR1 SGHRS and CDR2 YFSETQ. Losses at the gene ends were 5 bases for V and 0 bases for J; bases not matched to a gene: 9. The CDR3 sequence is 16 residues long. Each TCR beta cDNA library carried unique molecular identifiers. From the PCR reads, TCRdb called clonotypes with MiXCR, one entry per CDR3 protein. The table includes roughly 570,000 distinct CDR3 sequences, approximately 31% detected once. To note about this clonotype: Its matching antigen is unknown.

This TCR came from a girl aged 2-17 years with multiple sclerosis. The J gene is TRBJ1-2, the V gene TRBV5-1; TRBD1 aligns across 8 bases. Source material: blood. This CDR3 is CASRGGTGDSNYGYTF. The CDR3 DNA reads as TGCGCCAGCAGAGGTGGGACAGGCGACTCTAACTATGGCTACACCTTC.